The 26 T cell receptor beta chains reported below all come from one sample, sequenced in a study of tumor and adjacent non-tumor tissue in lung cancer. TCRbeta libraries were built with three rounds of nested PCR, modified from ARM-PCR. TCRdb recomputed calls from the multiplex PCR reads with MiXCR, one row per CDR3 protein. The sample carries roughly 74,000 distinct CDR3 sequences, 76% recorded once. This sample's RNA came from whole unsorted tissue. This non-tumor lung sample came from over 3 cm beyond the tumor edge. Sequencing was performed on distant non-tumor lung tissue. The receptors come from a man between 65 and 85 years old with non-small cell lung cancer.

Comment on this clonotype: A much larger clone differs by one base, so this may be a read error. The chain has TRBV6-2 or TRBV6-3 and TRBJ1-1; D is uncertain. This CDR3 is built from 13 residues. CDR1 is MNHEY, CDR2 SVGEGT, per germline. CDR3 in amino acids: CASSYFGNIEAFF. The DNA for the CDR3 is TGTGCCAGCAGTTACTTTGGGAACATTGAAGCTTTCTTT.

The chain combines TRBV6-5 with TRBJ2-5; D perhaps matches TRBD1 (5 bases). The V gene's germline CDR1 is MNHEY and CDR2 SVGAGI. The CDR3 spans 17 residues. The ends were cut back, 6 bases at V and 2 bases at J, with 22 bases in the middle. CDR3 DNA sequence: TGTGCCAGCAGATCCGCCGGGTCAGGGTTCCCACAAGAGACCCAGTACTTC. As protein: CASRSAGSGFPQETQYF.

Points on this clonotype: The junction does not match germline at one end; this may be a read error. This chain uses TRBV11-2 with TRBJ2-3, with D maybe TRBD2 (7 bases). The CDR3 spans 17 residues. Germline assignment: CDR1 SGHAT and CDR2 FQNNGV. This chain's CDR3 is CASSPRLVGGHRDTQYF. The DNA of the CDR3 is TGTGCCAGCAGCCCTAGACTAGTGGGGGGGCATAGAGATACTCAGTATTTT.

The chain recombines TRBV6-6 with TRBJ2-1; 7 bases align to TRBD2. There are 14 residues in the CDR3. Germline V gene lookup returns CDR1 MNHNY and CDR2 SVGAGI (reference sequence). V dropped 11 bases and J dropped 7; count of bases not matched to a gene: 14. The DNA of the CDR3 is TGTGCCGGTAGCTCCACTGGCGGGAGTAATGAGCAGTTCTTC. Encoded protein: CAGSSTGGSNEQFF.

On this clonotype: The CDR3 ends on some other residue instead of the conserved phenylalanine or tryptophan, so this is likely a read error. The limits of the CDR3 on the DNA are not certain, so only TCRdb's listed CDR3 is given. J is TRBJ1-1 and V is TRBV29-1. 12 amino acids form the CDR3, both terminal residues included. Germline V gene sequence: CDR1 SQVTM, CDR2 ANQGSEA. This CDR3 is CSIVAERPEVFL.

As regards this clonotype: A much larger clone differs from this one at a single base, so this may be a read error. This chain connects TRBV10-2 to TRBJ2-2; D is ambiguous. The length of the CDR3 is 12 residues. The germline V gene has CDR1 WSHSY and CDR2 SAAADI. The CDR3 protein is CTSSETRSELFF. DNA of the CDR3: TGCACCAGCAGTGAGACCAGGTCGGAGCTGTTTTTT.

Here the CDR3 reads CASRDRASAWEQFF. The CDR3 DNA reads as TGTGCCAGTAGGGACAGGGCCAGCGCCTGGGAGCAGTTCTTC. The chain is built from TRBV11-2 and TRBJ2-1; 9 nucleotides agree with TRBD1. The CDR3 length is 14 residues. V gave up 9 bases and J gave up 10 bases; unmatched junction bases: 13. Germline values: CDR1 SGHAT, CDR2 FQNNGV.

About this clonotype itself: A single base separates this from a much larger clone, so it may be a read error. CDR3 DNA sequence: TGTGCCAGCAGTTACCCTATGGCGAACACTGAAGCTTTCTTT. It is translated as CASSYPMANTEAFF. This chain connects TRBV6-2 or TRBV6-3 to TRBJ1-1; D gene ambiguous. V lost 2 bases, J lost 1 base, and 8 bases lay in between. CDR1 is MNHEY, CDR2 SVGEGT, per germline. The CDR3 spans 14 residues.

The chain recombines TRBV6-5 with TRBJ2-6, with D uncertain. Trimming removed 2 bases at V and 8 bases at J, with 13 bases between. The germline CDR1 and CDR2 sequences are MNHEY and SVGAGI. The CDR3 is 15 residues long. CDR3 coding DNA: TGTGCCAGCAGTTACGACCACTCCGGGTCCAACGTCCTGACTTTC. This translates into CASSYDHSGSNVLTF.

A note on this clonotype: The germline gene is not matched at one end of the junction; a read error may be the cause. The chain employs TRBV6-2 or TRBV6-3 and TRBJ2-5; unclear D gene. This CDR3 is 11 amino acids long. Looked up from germline, CDR1 is MNHEY and CDR2 is SVGEGT. Here the CDR3 reads CASNFKEIQYF. The CDR3 coding sequence is TGTGCCAGCAATTTTAAGGAGATCCAGTACTTC.

About this clonotype: At one boundary the junction diverges from the germline segment, which might be a read error. CDR3 protein: CARSSGQPDNSPLRF. DNA of the CDR3: TGTGCCAGGAGTTCCGGACAGCCTGATAATTCACCCCTCCGCTTT. This rearrangement joins TRBV11-1 to TRBJ1-6, with D possibly matching TRBD1 (6 bases). This CDR3 is built from 15 residues. CDR1 SGHAT and CDR2 FQDESV come from the germline V gene (reference sequence).

About this clonotype: Lacking the conserved final phenylalanine or tryptophan, this CDR3 likely reflects a read error. The gene calls are TRBV29-1 and TRBJ2-2, with 7 bases that match TRBD1. The CDR3 sequence is 14 residues long. Per the germline V gene, CDR1 is SQVTM and CDR2 is ANQGSEA. J was trimmed by 6 bases and V by 4 bases; bases with no gene match: 8. This chain's CDR3 is CSVGRGGGAGELFS. CDR3 nucleotides: TGCAGCGTTGGGCGAGGGGGCGGCGCCGGGGAGCTGTTTTCT.

The chain uses TRBV6-5 and TRBJ1-5, with unresolved D. The germline CDR1 and CDR2 sequences are MNHEY and SVGAGI. This CDR3 region has 15 residues. CDR3 sequence: CVNSKTLNSNQPQHF. The CDR3 bases are TGTGTCAACAGCAAGACCCTTAATAGCAATCAGCCCCAGCATTTT.

As for this clonotype: A much larger clone lies a single base off, so this may be a read error. The chain has TRBV6-6 and TRBJ1-2, with 10 bases that match TRBD1. The germline V gene has CDR1 MNHNY and CDR2 SVGAGI (reference sequence). The junction had 6 bases not matched to a gene; V was cut back by 7 bases and J by 4 bases. The CDR3 runs 14 residues. CDR3 amino acids: CASTPDRGFYGYTF. CDR3 coding DNA: TGTGCCAGCACCCCGGACAGGGGGTTCTATGGCTACACCTTC.

V gene TRBV29-1 combines with J gene TRBJ2-1; no clear D gene. V gave up 7 bases and J gave up 15 bases, with 28 bases separating them. The CDR3 totals 14 residues. CDR1 is SQVTM and CDR2 is ANQGSEA in the germline V gene. CDR3 in DNA: TGCAGCGGCCGAGAACGTAGCTCCTACAATGGGCGGTTCTTC. Translation gives CSGRERSSYNGRFF.

In regard to this clonotype: This sequence may be a read error, since a much larger clone differs from it by one base. The J gene is TRBJ2-5, the V gene TRBV20-1, with TRBD2 matching over 12 bases. Germline values: CDR1 DFQATT, CDR2 SNEGSKA (reference sequence). The CDR3 runs to 14 residues. CDR3: CNATSGRPQETQYF. The CDR3 bases are TGCAATGCTACTAGCGGGAGGCCTCAAGAGACCCAGTACTTC.

With respect to this clonotype: Since no conserved phenylalanine or tryptophan closes the CDR3, a read error is the likely cause. V and J are TRBV29-1 and TRBJ2-3, with TRBD1 identical over 9 bases. The germline V gene has CDR1 SQVTM and CDR2 ANQGSEA. The CDR3 totals 17 residues. The V segment lost 8 bases and the J segment 6 bases; nucleotides outside the gene matches: 21. CDR3 in DNA: TGCAGCTTACTCCCATATGTGACAGGGGGGGACATGGATACGCAGTATGTT. Amino acid sequence: CSLLPYVTGGDMDTQYV.

Remarks on this clonotype: The final CDR3 position lacks the conserved phenylalanine or tryptophan, pointing to a likely read error. Because the CDR3's place on the DNA is in doubt, the DNA is left out and the CDR3 is given as listed by TCRdb. V usage is TRBV12-3 or TRBV12-4 and J usage is TRBJ1-3. Ends included, the CDR3 has 14 residues. This CDR3 reads CASSLRLSGNTIHS.

A note on this clonotype: A junction boundary mismatches the germline segment, possibly from a read error. This chain links TRBV11-2 with TRBJ2-5; a possible D gene is TRBD2 (6 bases). There are 14 residues in the CDR3. Germline CDR1 and CDR2: SGHAT and FQNNGV. CDR3: CTSSLNRGGEAQYF. CDR3 in DNA: TGTACCAGCAGCTTAAATAGGGGCGGGGAGGCCCAGTACTTC.

With regard to this clonotype: This may stem from a read error, because a much larger clone lies one nucleotide away. The J gene is TRBJ1-2, the V gene TRBV14, with D unresolved. Germline V lookup: CDR1 SGHDN, CDR2 FVKESK. The CDR3 has 16 residues. V lost 4 bases to trimming and J lost 8 bases, with 23 bases between them. The CDR3 nucleotides are TGTGCCAGCAGCCTAGGACCCAGAAACCAAATCTACGGCTACACCTTC. Its translation: CASSLGPRNQIYGYTF.

The chain recombines TRBV6-2 or TRBV6-3 with TRBJ1-5; maybe TRBD1 (5 bases). The CDR3 contains 15 residues. In germline, CDR1 is MNHEY, CDR2 SVGEGT. Deletions cut 7 bases from V and 6 bases from J, with 19 bases between. CDR3 amino acids: CASTPGPQESQPQHF. DNA of the CDR3: TGTGCCAGCACCCCGGGACCCCAAGAGAGTCAGCCCCAGCATTTT.

A remark on this clonotype: One junction end does not reproduce the germline sequence, and a read error may be involved. V and J are TRBV4-1 and TRBJ1-5; D gene uncertain. This CDR3 contains 13 residues. The germline V gene has CDR1 MGHRA and CDR2 YSYEKL. The CDR3 loop is CASSQAIIQPQHF. The CDR3 DNA follows: TGCGCCAGCAGCCAAGCGATCATTCAGCCCCAGCACTTT.

Worth noting for this clonotype: This may arise from a read error, as a much more abundant clone is one base away. The chain couples TRBV20-1 to TRBJ2-7, with 7 bases identical to TRBD2. The CDR3 loop spans 14 amino acids. From germline, CDR1 is DFQATT and CDR2 SNEGSKA (reference sequence). With 1 base clipped from V and 4 bases from J, the junction kept 7 bases outside the gene matches. CDR3 region: CSARVAGRSYEQYF. In DNA, the CDR3 is TGCAGTGCTAGAGTGGCCGGGAGGTCTTACGAGCAGTACTTC.

To note about this clonotype: An end of the junction differs from the germline gene, which may be a read error. This chain joins TRBV29-1 and TRBJ2-7; TRBD1 or TRBD2 may be the D gene (5 bases each). This CDR3 has 13 residues. CDR1 is SQVTM, CDR2 ANQGSEA, per germline. The CDR3: CSVMTVVSDEQYF. CDR3 DNA: TGTAGCGTCATGACAGTGGTGTCAGACGAGCAGTACTTC.

This clonotype was found many times. This chain joins TRBV6-6 and TRBJ2-6; TRBD1 matches at 9 bases. CDR3 length: 19 residues. Germline loops: CDR1 MNHNY, CDR2 SVGAGI (reference sequence). Trimming at V came to 6 bases and at J to 0 bases, leaving 12 bases not matched to a gene. Here the CDR3 DNA reads TGTGCCAGCAGCCTACTACCGGGACAGGGCAACTCTGGGGCCAACGTCCTGACTTTC. As protein: CASSLLPGQGNSGANVLTF.

As for this clonotype: One end of the junction fails to match germline, which may point to a read error. The chain links TRBV12-3 or TRBV12-4 to TRBJ2-3; the D is unclear. CDR3 length: 11 amino acids. The CDR3 coding sequence is TGTGTCAGCAGTATTAAAGATAAGCAGTATTTT. Translated, it gives CVSSIKDKQYF.